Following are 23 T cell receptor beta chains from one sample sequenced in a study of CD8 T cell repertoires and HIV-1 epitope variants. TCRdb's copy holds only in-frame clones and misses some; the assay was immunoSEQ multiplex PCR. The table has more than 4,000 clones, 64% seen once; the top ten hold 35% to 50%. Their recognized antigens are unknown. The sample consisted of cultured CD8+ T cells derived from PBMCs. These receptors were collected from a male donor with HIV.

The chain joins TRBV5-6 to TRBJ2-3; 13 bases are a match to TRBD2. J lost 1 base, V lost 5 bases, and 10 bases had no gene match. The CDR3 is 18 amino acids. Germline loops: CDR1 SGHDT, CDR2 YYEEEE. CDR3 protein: CASSAGLAGAWGTDTQYF. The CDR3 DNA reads TGTGCCAGCAGTGCTGGACTAGCGGGAGCGTGGGGCACAGATACGCAGTATTTT.

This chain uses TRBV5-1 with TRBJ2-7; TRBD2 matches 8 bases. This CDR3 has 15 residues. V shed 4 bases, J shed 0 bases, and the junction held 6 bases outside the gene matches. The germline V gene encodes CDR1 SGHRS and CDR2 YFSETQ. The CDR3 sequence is CASSPLGTSSYEQYF. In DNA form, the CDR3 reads TGCGCCAGCAGCCCTCTAGGGACTAGCTCCTACGAGCAGTACTTC. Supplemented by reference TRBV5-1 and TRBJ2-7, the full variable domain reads KAGVTQTPRYLIKTRGQQVTLSCSPISGHRSVSWYQQTPGQGLQFLFEYFSETQRNKGNFPGRFSGRQFSNSRSEMNVSTLELGDSALYLCASSPLGTSSYEQYFGPGTRLTVT.

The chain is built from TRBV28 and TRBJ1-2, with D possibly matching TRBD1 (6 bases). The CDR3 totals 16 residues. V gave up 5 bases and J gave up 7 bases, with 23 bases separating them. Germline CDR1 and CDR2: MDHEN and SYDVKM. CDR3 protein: CASSAPNVDSLSGYTF. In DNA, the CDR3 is TGTGCCAGCAGTGCGCCCAACGTGGACAGCCTCAGTGGCTACACCTTC.

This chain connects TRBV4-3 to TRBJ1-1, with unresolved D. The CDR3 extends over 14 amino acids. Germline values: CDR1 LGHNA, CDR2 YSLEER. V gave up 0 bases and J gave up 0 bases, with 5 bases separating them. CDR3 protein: CASSQEPMNTEAFF. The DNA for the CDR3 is TGCGCCAGCAGCCAAGAACCCATGAACACTGAAGCTTTCTTT.

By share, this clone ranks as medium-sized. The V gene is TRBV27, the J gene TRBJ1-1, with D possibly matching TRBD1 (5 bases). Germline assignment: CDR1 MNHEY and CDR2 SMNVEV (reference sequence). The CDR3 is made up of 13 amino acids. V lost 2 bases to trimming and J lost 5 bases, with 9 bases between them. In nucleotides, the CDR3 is TGTGCCAGCAGTTTAGGGGGAGGGACTGAAGCTTTCTTT. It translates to CASSLGGGTEAFF.

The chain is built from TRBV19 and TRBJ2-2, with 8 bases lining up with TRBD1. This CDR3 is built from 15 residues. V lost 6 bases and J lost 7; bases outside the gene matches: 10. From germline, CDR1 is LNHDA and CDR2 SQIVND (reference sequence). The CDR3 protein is CASRTEQGAGGELFF. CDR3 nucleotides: TGTGCCAGTAGAACAGAGCAGGGGGCCGGCGGGGAGCTGTTTTTT.

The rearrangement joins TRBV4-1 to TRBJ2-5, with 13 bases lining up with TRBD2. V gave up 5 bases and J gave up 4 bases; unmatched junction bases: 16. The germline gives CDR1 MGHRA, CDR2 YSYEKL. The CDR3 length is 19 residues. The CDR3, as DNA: TGCGCCAGCAGCGCACCGGGACTAGCGGGAAAGGAGAATCGAGAGACCCAGTACTTC. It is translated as CASSAPGLAGKENRETQYF.

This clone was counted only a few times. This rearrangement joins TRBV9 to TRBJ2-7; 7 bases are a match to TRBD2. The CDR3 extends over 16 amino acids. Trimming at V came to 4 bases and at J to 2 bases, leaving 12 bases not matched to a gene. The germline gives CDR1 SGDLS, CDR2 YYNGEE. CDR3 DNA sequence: TGTGCCAGCAGCCCTTCTAGCGGCCGAGGAGCCTACGAGCAGTACTTC. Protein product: CASSPSSGRGAYEQYF.

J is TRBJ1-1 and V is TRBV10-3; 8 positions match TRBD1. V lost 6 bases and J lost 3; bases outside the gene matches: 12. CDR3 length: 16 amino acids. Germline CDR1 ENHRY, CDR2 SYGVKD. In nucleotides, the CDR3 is TGTGCCATCAGGACGGACAGGGAGGGTCGGGACACTGAAGCTTTCTTT. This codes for CAIRTDREGRDTEAFF.

The CDR3 bases are TGTGCCAGTAGTATAGATCATCGGGGGGGCTACACCTTC. The encoded protein is CASSIDHRGGYTF. The chain couples TRBV19 to TRBJ1-2; a weak D match, TRBD1 (5 bases). The CDR3 sequence is 13 residues long. V shed 0 bases and J shed 8 bases, with 10 bases lying between them. Germline V gene data show CDR1 as LNHDA and CDR2 as SQIVND (reference sequence).

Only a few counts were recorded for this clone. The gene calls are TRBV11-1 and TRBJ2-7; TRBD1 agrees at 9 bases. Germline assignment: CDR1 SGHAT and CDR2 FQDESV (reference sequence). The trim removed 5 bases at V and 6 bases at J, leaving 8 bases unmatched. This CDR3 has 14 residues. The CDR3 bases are TGTGCCAGCAGCCCGAGGGACAGGGATGTCGAGCAGTACTTC. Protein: CASSPRDRDVEQYF.

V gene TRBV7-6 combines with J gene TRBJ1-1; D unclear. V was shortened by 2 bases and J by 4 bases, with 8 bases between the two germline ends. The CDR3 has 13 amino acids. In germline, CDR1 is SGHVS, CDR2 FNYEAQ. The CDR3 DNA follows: TGTGCCAGCAGCTTATCAGAATCCACTGAAGCTTTCTTT. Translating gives CASSLSESTEAFF. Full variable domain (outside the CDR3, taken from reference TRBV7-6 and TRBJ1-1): GAGVSQSPRYKVTKRGQDVALRCDPISGHVSLYWYRQALGQGPEFLTYFNYEAQQDKSGLPNDRFSAERPEGSISTLTIQRTEQRDSAMYRCASSLSESTEAFFGQGTRLTVV.

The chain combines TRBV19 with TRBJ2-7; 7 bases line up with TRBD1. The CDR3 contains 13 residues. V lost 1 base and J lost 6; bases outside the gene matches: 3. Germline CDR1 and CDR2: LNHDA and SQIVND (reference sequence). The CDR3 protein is CASSIVAGGEQYF. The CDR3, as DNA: TGTGCCAGTAGTATAGTGGCAGGGGGCGAGCAGTACTTC.

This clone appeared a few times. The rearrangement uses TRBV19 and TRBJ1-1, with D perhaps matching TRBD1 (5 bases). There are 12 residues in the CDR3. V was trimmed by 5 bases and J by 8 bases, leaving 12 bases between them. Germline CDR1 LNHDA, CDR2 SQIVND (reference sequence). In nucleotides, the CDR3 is TGTGCCAGTAGTCCACCGGGGCCCGAAGCTTTCTTT. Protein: CASSPPGPEAFF. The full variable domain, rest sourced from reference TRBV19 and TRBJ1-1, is DGGITQSPKYLFRKEGQNVTLSCEQNLNHDAMYWYRQDPGQGLRLIYYSQIVNDFQKGDIAEGYSVSREKKESFPLTVTSAQKNPTAFYLCASSPPGPEAFFGQGTRLTVV.

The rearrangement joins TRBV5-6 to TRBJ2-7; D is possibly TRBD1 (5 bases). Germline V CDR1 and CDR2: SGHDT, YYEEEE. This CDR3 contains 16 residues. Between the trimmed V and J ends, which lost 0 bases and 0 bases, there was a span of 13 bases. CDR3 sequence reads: CASSLAGFPSSYEQYF. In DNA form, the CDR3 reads TGTGCCAGCAGCTTGGCAGGGTTCCCGAGCTCCTACGAGCAGTACTTC.

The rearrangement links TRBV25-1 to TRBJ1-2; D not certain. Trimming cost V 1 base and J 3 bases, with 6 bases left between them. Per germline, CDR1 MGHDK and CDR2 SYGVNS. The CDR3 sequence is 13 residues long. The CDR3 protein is CASSELVDYGYTF. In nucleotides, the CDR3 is TGTGCCAGCAGTGAATTAGTAGACTATGGCTACACCTTC.

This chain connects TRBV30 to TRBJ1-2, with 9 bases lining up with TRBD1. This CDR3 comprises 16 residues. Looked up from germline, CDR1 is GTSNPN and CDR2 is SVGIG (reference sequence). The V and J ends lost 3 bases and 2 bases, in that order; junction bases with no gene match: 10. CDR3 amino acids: CAWRRPTGGVNYGYTF. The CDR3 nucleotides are TGTGCCTGGAGGCGACCAACAGGGGGCGTAAACTATGGCTACACCTTC.

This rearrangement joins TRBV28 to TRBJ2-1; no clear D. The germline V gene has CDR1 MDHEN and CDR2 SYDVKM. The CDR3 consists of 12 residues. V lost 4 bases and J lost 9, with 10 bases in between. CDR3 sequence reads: CASSWGSVEQFF. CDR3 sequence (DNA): TGTGCCAGCAGTTGGGGTAGTGTTGAGCAGTTCTTC.

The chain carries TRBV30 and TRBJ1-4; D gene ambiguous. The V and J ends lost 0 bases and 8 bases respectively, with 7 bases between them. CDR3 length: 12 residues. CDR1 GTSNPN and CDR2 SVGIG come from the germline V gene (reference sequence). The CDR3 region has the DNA TGTGCCTGGAGTGTTGGTGAGGAAAAACTGTTTTTT. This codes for CAWSVGEEKLFF.

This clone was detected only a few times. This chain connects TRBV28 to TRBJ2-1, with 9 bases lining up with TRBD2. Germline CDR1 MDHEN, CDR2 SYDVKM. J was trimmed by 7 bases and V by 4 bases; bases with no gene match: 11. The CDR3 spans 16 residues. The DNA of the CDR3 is TGTGCCAGCAGTTCAGGAGCGGGAGGTACTTGGAATGAGCAGTTCTTC. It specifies CASSSGAGGTWNEQFF.

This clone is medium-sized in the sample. The CDR3 region has the DNA TGTGCCAGCAGTCTCATAGCGGGAGGGCCCGAGCAGTACTTC. It is translated as CASSLIAGGPEQYF. The chain has TRBV27 and TRBJ2-7; TRBD2 agrees at 11 bases. The CDR3 is 14 amino acids. CDR1 and CDR2 (germline): MNHEY, SMNVEV (reference sequence). Unmatched junction bases numbered 6, after V lost 5 bases and J lost 6 bases.

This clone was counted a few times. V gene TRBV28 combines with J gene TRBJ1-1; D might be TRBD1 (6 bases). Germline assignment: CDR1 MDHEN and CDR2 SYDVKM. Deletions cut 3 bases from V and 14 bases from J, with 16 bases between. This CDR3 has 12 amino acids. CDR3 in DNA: TGTGCCAGCAGTTTTCGGAGGACGGGGGGCTTCTTT. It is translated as CASSFRRTGGFF.

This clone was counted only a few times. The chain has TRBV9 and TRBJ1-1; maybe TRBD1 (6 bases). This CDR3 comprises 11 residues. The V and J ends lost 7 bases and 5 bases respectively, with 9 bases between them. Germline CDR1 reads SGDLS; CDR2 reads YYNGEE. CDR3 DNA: TGTGCCAGCCGGAGGGGGACTGAAGCTTTCTTT. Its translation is CASRRGTEAFF. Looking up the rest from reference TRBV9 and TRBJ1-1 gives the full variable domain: DSGVTQTPKHLITATGQRVTLRCSPRSGDLSVYWYQQSLDQGLQFLIQYYNGEERAKGNILERFSAQQFPDLHSELNLSSLELGDSALYFCASRRGTEAFFGQGTRLTVV.